These 14 T cell receptor beta chains share one sample of origin, sequenced in a study of memory CD4+ T cells and cytomegalovirus serostatus. Clones were read by immunoSEQ multiplex PCR, and TCRdb kept only the in-frame ones, dropping some. The sample has roughly 50,000 clones, approximately 77% seen once. The sort gate was single viable CD3+CD4+CD8-CD45RO+ cells for memory CD4+ T cells. The sample comprised memory CD4+ T cells from blood. All receptors come from an adult in good health and CMV-seronegative. Some clones in this sample may be carry-over from other donors' samples.

The rearrangement joins TRBV5-1 to TRBJ2-5; 10 nucleotides align to TRBD1. With 0 bases clipped from V and 5 bases from J, the junction kept 4 bases outside the gene matches. Germline V lookup: CDR1 SGHRS, CDR2 YFSETQ. The CDR3 is 15 residues long. CDR3 region: CASSLADRGRETQYF. The CDR3 coding sequence is TGCGCCAGCAGCTTGGCCGACAGGGGGCGGGAGACCCAGTACTTC.

This rearrangement joins TRBV4-2 to TRBJ1-3; 8 bases agree with TRBD1. Germline V gene sequence: CDR1 LGHNA, CDR2 YNFKEQ. After removal of 3 bases from V and 0 bases from J, the junction contained 1 base not matched to a gene. This CDR3 spans 15 amino acids. CDR3 in amino acids: CASSHGQGSGNTIYF. CDR3 in DNA: TGTGCCAGCAGCCACGGACAGGGCTCTGGAAACACCATATATTTT.

The chain links TRBV29-1 to TRBJ1-1, with D hard to call. The CDR3 runs 13 residues. Per the germline V gene, CDR1 is SQVTM and CDR2 is ANQGSEA. Trimming shortened V by 4 bases and J by 4 bases, and 13 bases separated the two germline ends. The CDR3 sequence: CSVAGEWATEAFF. In DNA form, the CDR3 reads TGCAGCGTTGCTGGGGAGTGGGCCACTGAAGCTTTCTTT.

V usage is TRBV7-3 and J usage is TRBJ2-3; weak D call: TRBD2 (7 bases). This CDR3 is built from 15 residues. Germline lookup yields CDR1 SGHTA and CDR2 FQGTGA. Deletions cut 4 bases from V and 6 bases from J, with 17 bases between. The chain's CDR3 is CASSWTGGAYDTQYF. The CDR3 DNA reads as TGTGCCAGCAGCTGGACTGGGGGGGCGTATGATACGCAGTATTTT.

The V and J genes are TRBV7-2 and TRBJ2-3, with 7 nucleotides matching TRBD2. CDR1 and CDR2 (germline): SGHTA, FQGNSA. V gave up 8 bases and J gave up 4 bases; unmatched junction bases: 6. The CDR3 totals 13 residues. The CDR3 protein is CASSREIADTQYF. CDR3 nucleotide sequence: TGTGCCAGCTCGCGGGAGATCGCAGATACGCAGTATTTT.

CDR3 bases: TGTGCCAGCAGTTATTCCCCAGCGGGAGCCCGAGAGACCCAGTACTTC. It codes for CASSYSPAGARETQYF. V gene TRBV27 combines with J gene TRBJ2-5; 8 bases align to TRBD2. The V gene's germline CDR1 is MNHEY and CDR2 SMNVEV (reference sequence). Trimming cost V 4 bases and J 4 bases; bases outside gene matches: 11. This CDR3 has 16 residues.

This clone was recorded only once. This chain uses TRBV20-1 with TRBJ2-1, with a weak D call TRBD2 (5 bases). Trimming pared 5 bases from V and 9 bases from J, leaving 8 bases between. The CDR3 covers 10 residues. Germline values: CDR1 DFQATT, CDR2 SNEGSKA (reference sequence). The CDR3 region is CSAVLGEQFF. The CDR3 DNA reads TGCAGTGCTGTACTAGGTGAGCAGTTCTTC.

The chain recombines TRBV11-2 with TRBJ2-1; 8 bases map to TRBD2. The CDR3 totals 16 residues. The germline gives CDR1 SGHAT, CDR2 FQNNGV. The J segment lost 6 bases and the V segment lost 5 bases, leaving 12 bases of the junction unmatched. The CDR3: CASSQGELAVPNEQFF. The CDR3 DNA follows: TGTGCCAGCAGCCAAGGGGAACTAGCGGTCCCCAATGAGCAGTTCTTC.

The chain links TRBV11-2 to TRBJ2-7; 12 bases map to TRBD1. J was trimmed by 7 bases and V by 3 bases; bases with no gene match: 13. This CDR3 region has 17 residues. Germline V gene lookup returns CDR1 SGHAT and CDR2 FQNNGV. The CDR3 spells CASSFPSPGQGAREQYF. CDR3 in DNA: TGTGCCAGCAGCTTTCCCTCCCCGGGACAGGGGGCGCGGGAGCAGTACTTC.

The V and J genes are TRBV2 and TRBJ1-6, with a weak D call TRBD1 (6 bases). V lost 7 bases to trimming and J lost 8 bases, with 18 bases between them. The CDR3 runs to 15 residues. Germline V gene data show CDR1 as SNHLY and CDR2 as FYNNEI. The DNA of the CDR3 is TGTGCCAGCACCCCCGGGACACCCCTTTATTCACCCCTCCACTTT. Its translation: CASTPGTPLYSPLHF.

This chain joins TRBV6-6 and TRBJ1-6; D not resolved. V lost 6 bases and J lost 0, with 9 bases in between. The CDR3 has 15 amino acids. Per the germline V gene, CDR1 is MNHNY and CDR2 is SVGAGI (reference sequence). CDR3 in amino acids: CASSSGSSYNSPLHF. In DNA, the CDR3 is TGTGCCAGCAGCTCCGGAAGCTCCTATAATTCACCCCTCCACTTT.

V usage is TRBV28 and J usage is TRBJ2-7; a weak D match, TRBD1 (6 bases). In germline, CDR1 is MDHEN, CDR2 SYDVKM. V was clipped by 1 base and J by 7 bases, with 14 bases between them. The CDR3 loop spans 14 amino acids. CDR3: CASSLSQGRGEQYF. In DNA form, the CDR3 reads TGTGCCAGCAGTTTATCACAGGGAAGAGGGGAGCAGTACTTC.

The chain joins TRBV7-2 to TRBJ1-1, with D perhaps matching TRBD1 (5 bases). This CDR3 contains 15 residues. V lost 0 bases to trimming and J lost 0 bases, with 8 bases between them. CDR1 is SGHTA, CDR2 FQGNSA, per germline. CDR3 sequence (DNA): TGTGCCAGCAGCTTAGCGCAGGGTTTGAACACTGAAGCTTTCTTT. Translating it yields CASSLAQGLNTEAFF.

Details on this clone: One end of the junction fails to match germline, which may point to a read error. V usage is TRBV7-7 and J usage is TRBJ2-2; no firm D call. Germline lookup yields CDR1 SSHAT and CDR2 FNYEAQ (reference sequence). The CDR3 has 15 residues. The CDR3 is CASSRTYENTGELFF. The CDR3 coding sequence is TGTGCTAGCAGCCGAACCTACGAGAACACCGGGGAGCTGTTTTTT. The complete variable domain, with remaining parts taken from reference TRBV7-7 and TRBJ2-2, reads GAGVSQSPRYKVTKRGQDVTLRCDPISSHATLYWYQQALGQGPEFLTYFNYEAQPDKSGLPSDRFSAERPEGSISTLTIQRTEQRDSAMYRCASSRTYENTGELFFGEGSRLTVL.